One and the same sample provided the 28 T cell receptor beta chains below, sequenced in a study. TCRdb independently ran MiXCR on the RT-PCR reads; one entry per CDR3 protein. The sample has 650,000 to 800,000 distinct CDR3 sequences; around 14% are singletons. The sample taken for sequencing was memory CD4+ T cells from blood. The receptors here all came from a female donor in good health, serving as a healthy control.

Written as DNA, the CDR3 is TGTGCCAGCAGCTCACAGGTAGAGCAGTTCTTC. Translation: CASSSQVEQFF. The chain is built from TRBV7-2 and TRBJ2-1; perhaps TRBD1 as D (5 bases). The V gene's germline CDR1 is SGHTA and CDR2 FQGNSA. V was clipped by 4 bases and J by 10 bases, with 8 bases between them. The CDR3 consists of 11 residues.

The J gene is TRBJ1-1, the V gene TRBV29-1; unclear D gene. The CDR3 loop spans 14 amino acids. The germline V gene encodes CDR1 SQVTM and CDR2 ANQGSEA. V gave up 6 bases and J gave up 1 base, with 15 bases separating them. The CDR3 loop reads CSVVAVFRNTEAFF. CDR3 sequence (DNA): TGCAGCGTGGTGGCGGTGTTTAGGAACACTGAAGCTTTCTTT.

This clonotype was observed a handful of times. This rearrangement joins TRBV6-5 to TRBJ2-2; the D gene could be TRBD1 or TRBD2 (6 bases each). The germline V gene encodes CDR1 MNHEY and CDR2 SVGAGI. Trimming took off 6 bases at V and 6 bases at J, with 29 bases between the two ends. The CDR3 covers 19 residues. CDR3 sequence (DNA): TGTGCCAGCAGCTTATTATTCGGGGGCCAGGTAGCAGGAGCCGGGGAGCTGTTTTTT. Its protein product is CASSLLFGGQVAGAGELFF.

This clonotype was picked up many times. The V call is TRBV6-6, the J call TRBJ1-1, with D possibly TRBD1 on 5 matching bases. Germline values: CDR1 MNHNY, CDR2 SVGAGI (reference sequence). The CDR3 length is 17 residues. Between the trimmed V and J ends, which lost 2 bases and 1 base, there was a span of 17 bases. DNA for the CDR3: TGTGCCAGCAGTTACCCCATGCAAAAGACAGAGAACACTGAAGCTTTCTTT. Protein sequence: CASSYPMQKTENTEAFF.

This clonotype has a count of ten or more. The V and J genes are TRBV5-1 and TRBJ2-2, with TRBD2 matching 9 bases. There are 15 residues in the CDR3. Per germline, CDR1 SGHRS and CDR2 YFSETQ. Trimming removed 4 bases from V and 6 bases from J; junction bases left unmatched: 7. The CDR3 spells CASSPLAGEAGELFF. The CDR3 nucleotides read TGCGCCAGCAGCCCCTTAGCGGGAGAGGCCGGGGAGCTGTTTTTT.

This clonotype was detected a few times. CDR3 nucleotides: TGCAGCGTCGATAGCGGGAACACCGGGGAGCTGTTTTTT. Protein sequence: CSVDSGNTGELFF. V is TRBV29-1 and J is TRBJ2-2, with a weak D call TRBD2 (6 bases). CDR1 SQVTM and CDR2 ANQGSEA come from the germline V gene. With 6 bases removed from V and 1 base from J, the gap between germline ends came to 9 bases. The CDR3 has 13 amino acids.

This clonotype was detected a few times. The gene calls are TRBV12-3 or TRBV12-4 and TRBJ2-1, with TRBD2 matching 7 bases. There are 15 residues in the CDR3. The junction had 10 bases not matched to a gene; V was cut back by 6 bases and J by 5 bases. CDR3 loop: CASRGVSGGDNEQFF. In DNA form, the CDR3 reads TGTGCCAGCAGGGGGGTTAGTGGGGGGGACAATGAGCAGTTCTTC.

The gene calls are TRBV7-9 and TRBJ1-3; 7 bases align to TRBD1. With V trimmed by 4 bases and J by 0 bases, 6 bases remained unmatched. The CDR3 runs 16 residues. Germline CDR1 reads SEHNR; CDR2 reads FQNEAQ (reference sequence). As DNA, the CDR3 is TGTGCCAGCAGCTCTCGACAGGGTTACTCTGGAAACACCATATATTTT. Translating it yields CASSSRQGYSGNTIYF.

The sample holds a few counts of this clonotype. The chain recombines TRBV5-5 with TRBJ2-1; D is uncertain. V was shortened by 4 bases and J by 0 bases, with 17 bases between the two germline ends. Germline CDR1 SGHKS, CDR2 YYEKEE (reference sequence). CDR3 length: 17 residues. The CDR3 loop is CASSPNLATNSYNEQFF. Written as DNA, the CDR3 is TGTGCCAGCAGCCCCAACCTGGCGACAAACTCCTACAATGAGCAGTTCTTC.

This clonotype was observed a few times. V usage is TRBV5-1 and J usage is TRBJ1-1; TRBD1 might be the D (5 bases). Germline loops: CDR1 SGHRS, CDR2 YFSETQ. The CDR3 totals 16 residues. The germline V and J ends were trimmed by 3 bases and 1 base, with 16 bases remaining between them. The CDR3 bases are TGCGCCAGCAGCTCTGGGGCCCACCGGGCGAACACTGAAGCTTTCTTT. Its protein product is CASSSGAHRANTEAFF. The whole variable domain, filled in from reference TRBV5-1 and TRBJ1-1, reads KAGVTQTPRYLIKTRGQQVTLSCSPISGHRSVSWYQQTPGQGLQFLFEYFSETQRNKGNFPGRFSGRQFSNSRSEMNVSTLELGDSALYLCASSSGAHRANTEAFFGQGTRLTVV.

The CDR3 reads CASSLGTLAKNIQYF. CDR3 nucleotides: TGCGCCAGCAGCTTGGGGACCCTAGCCAAAAACATTCAGTACTTC. The V call is TRBV5-1, the J call TRBJ2-4; no firm D call. Germline-derived CDR1 and CDR2 are SGHRS and YFSETQ. The V end lost 0 bases, the J end lost 0 bases, and 7 bases lay between the germline ends. The CDR3 is 15 residues long.

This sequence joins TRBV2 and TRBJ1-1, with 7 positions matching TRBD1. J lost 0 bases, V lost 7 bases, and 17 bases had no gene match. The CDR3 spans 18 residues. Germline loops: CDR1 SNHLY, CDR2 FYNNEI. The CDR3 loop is CASTRSGGDSRLNTEAFF. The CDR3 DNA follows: TGTGCCAGCACCCGATCCGGCGGGGACAGTCGTCTGAACACTGAAGCTTTCTTT.

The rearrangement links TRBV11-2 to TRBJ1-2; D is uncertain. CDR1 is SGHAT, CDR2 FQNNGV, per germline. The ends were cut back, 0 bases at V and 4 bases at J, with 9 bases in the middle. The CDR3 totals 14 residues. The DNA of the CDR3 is TGTGCCAGCAGCTTAGAAAGGCAGAGCTATGGCTACACCTTC. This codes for CASSLERQSYGYTF.

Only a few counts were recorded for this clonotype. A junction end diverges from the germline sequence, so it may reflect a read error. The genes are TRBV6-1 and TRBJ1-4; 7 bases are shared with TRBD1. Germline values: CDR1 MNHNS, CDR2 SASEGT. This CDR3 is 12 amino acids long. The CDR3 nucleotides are TGTGCCAGCAGTGCGGACGGGACAGCCGGGATCTTT. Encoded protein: CASSADGTAGIF.

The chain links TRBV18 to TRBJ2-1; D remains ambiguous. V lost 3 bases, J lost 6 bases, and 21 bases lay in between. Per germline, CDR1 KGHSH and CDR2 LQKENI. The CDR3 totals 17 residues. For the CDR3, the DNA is TGTGCCAGCTCACCCCCCCGGTTTAGCAGTGATTCCAATGAGCAGTTCTTC. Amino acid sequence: CASSPPRFSSDSNEQFF.

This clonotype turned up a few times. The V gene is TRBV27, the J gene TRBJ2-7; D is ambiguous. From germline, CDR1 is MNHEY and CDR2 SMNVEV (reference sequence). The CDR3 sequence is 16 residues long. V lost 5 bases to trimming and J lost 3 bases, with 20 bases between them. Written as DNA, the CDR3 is TGTGCCAGCAGTCCCCTCCTCGGCACTACCATCTACGAGCAGTACTTC. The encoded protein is CASSPLLGTTIYEQYF.

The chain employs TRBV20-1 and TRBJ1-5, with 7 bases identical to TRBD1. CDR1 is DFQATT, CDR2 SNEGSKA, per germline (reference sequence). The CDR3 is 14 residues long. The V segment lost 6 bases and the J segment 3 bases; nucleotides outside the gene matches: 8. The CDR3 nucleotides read TGCAGTGCGCAAAGGGGGCAGATCAATCAGCCCCAGCATTTT. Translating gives CSAQRGQINQPQHF.

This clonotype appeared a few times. CDR3 DNA sequence: TGCAGTGCTGTAAACCCCCAGGGGAACACTGAAGCTTTCTTT. Translated, it gives CSAVNPQGNTEAFF. The J gene is TRBJ1-1, the V gene TRBV20-1, with D maybe TRBD1 (5 bases). This CDR3 has 14 residues. Trimming took 5 bases from V and 1 from J, leaving 14 bases between them. The germline gives CDR1 DFQATT, CDR2 SNEGSKA (reference sequence).

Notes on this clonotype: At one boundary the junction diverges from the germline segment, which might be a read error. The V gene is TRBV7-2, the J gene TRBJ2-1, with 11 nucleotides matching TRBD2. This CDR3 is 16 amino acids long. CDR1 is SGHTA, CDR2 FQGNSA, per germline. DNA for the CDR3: TGCGCCAGCAGCCAAGAGACTAGCGGGATTGGGGGGGAGCAGTTCTTC. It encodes CASSQETSGIGGEQFF.

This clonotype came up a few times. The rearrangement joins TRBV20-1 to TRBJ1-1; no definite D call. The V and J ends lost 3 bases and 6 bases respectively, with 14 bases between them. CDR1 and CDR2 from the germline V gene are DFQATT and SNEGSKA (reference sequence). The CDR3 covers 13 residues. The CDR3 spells CSAREQADAEAFF. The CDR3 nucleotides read TGCAGTGCTAGGGAGCAGGCTGACGCTGAAGCTTTCTTT.

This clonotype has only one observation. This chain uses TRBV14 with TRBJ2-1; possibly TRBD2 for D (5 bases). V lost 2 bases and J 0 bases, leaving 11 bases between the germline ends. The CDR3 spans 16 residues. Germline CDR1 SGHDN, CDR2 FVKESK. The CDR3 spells CASSQPGISSYNEQFF. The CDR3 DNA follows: TGTGCCAGCAGCCAACCGGGGATTAGCTCCTACAATGAGCAGTTCTTC.

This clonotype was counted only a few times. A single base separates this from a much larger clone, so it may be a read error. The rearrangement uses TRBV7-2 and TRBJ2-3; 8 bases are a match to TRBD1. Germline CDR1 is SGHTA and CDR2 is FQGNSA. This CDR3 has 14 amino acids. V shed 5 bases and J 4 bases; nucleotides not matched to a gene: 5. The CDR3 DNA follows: TGTGCCAGCAGCCGGACAGGGAGCGCAGATACGCAGTATTTT. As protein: CASSRTGSADTQYF.

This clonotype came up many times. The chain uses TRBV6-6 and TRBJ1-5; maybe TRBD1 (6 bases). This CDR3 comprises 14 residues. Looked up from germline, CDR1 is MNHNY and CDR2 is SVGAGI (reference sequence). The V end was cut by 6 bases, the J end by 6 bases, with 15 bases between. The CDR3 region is CASSGGPRTQPQHF. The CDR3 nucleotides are TGTGCCAGCAGCGGGGGGCCACGCACTCAGCCCCAGCATTTT.

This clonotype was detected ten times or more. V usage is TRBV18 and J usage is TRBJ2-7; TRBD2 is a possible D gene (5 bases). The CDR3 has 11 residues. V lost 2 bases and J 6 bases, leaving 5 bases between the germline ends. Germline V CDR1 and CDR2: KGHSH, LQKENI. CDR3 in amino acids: CASSPEGEQYF. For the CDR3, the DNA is TGTGCCAGCTCACCAGAGGGCGAGCAGTACTTC.

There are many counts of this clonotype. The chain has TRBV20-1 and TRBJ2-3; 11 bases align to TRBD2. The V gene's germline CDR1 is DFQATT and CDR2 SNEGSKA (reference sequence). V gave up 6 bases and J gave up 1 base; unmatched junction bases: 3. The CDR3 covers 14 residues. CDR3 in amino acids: CSAPTSGGTDTQYF. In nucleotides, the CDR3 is TGCAGTGCCCCGACTAGCGGGGGCACAGATACGCAGTATTTT.

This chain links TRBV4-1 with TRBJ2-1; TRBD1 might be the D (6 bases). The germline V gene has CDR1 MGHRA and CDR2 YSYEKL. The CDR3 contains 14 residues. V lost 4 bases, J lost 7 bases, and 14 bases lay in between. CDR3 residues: CASSPKAGVNEQFF. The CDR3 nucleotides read TGCGCCAGCAGCCCAAAGGCAGGGGTGAATGAGCAGTTCTTC.

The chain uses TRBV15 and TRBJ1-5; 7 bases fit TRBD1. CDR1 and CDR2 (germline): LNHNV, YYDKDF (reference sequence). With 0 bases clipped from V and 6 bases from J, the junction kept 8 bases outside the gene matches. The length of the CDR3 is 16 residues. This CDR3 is CATSRDPQAGGQPQHF. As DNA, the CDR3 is TGTGCCACCAGCAGAGATCCCCAGGCAGGGGGTCAGCCCCAGCATTTT.

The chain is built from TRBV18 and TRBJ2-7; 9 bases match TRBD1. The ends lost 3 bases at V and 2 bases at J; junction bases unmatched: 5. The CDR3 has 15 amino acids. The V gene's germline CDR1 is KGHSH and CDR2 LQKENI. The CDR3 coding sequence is TGTGCCAGCTCACCCAGACAGGGGGACGCCTACGAGCAGTACTTC. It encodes CASSPRQGDAYEQYF.